A selection of T cell receptor beta chains follows, all from one sample in a study of CD8 T cells in ankylosing spondylitis. TCRdb called the 5' RACE reads again in MiXCR, with one record for every CDR3 protein. The sample records some 800,000 distinct CDR3 sequences, 12% being singletons. The sample taken for sequencing was blood, either unsorted or a sorted T cell fraction (not recorded which). Every receptor here comes from a male donor with ankylosing spondylitis. Each CDR3 is given with its conserved first and last residue. D genes are given only for firm matches. Only some rows state a clone size, as once, few, many or a class for expanded clones.

D gene	clone size	V gene	CDR3 length	J gene	CDR3 DNA	CDR3 protein
-	many	TRBV20-1	14	TRBJ1-5	TGCAGTGCTAGAGATCGGAGGGGCAATCAGCCCCAGCATTTT	CSARDRRGNQPQHF
-	-	TRBV5-5	15	TRBJ1-5	TGTGCCAGCAGCTCAAACCTTCAGGAGAATCAGCCCCAGCATTTT	CASSSNLQENQPQHF
TRBD2	-	TRBV4-2	18	TRBJ2-2	TGTGCCAGCAGCCTCGGGACTAGCGGGAGGGCGAACACCGGGGAGCTGTTTTTT	CASSLGTSGRANTGELFF
TRBD1	few	TRBV5-1	14	TRBJ2-1	TGCGCCAGCAGCTTGGTAATGCAGGGGGATGAGCAGTTCTTC	CASSLVMQGDEQFF
-	-	TRBV15	15	TRBJ2-7	TGTGCCACCAGCAGAGATCTCAAGGGAGGCGGGGAGCAGTACTTC	CATSRDLKGGGEQYF
-	-	TRBV2	14	TRBJ1-5	TGTGCCAGCGGAACACAGGGAGGTTCTCAGCCCCAGCATTTT	CASGTQGGSQPQHF
-	-	TRBV6-2/TRBV6-3	12	TRBJ1-1	TGTGCCAGCAGAATGATGGGCACTGAAGCTTTCTTT	CASRMMGTEAFF
-	few	TRBV9	15	TRBJ2-1	TGTGCCAGCAGCGTAGTAGGGGGTAACTACAATGAGCAGTTCTTC	CASSVVGGNYNEQFF
-	few	TRBV5-1	14	TRBJ1-2	TGCGCCAGCAGCTTGGAAGGACTTAGGGGAGGCTACACCTTC	CASSLEGLRGGYTF
-	few	TRBV7-9	18	TRBJ2-6	TGTGCCAGCAGCTTACTCAGGGGCGCTCTCTCTGGGGCCAACGTCCTGACTTTC	CASSLLRGALSGANVLTF
TRBD2	many	TRBV29-1	17	TRBJ2-1	TGCAGCGTGGGGGCCCTAGCGGGGGGGCCCTCCTACAATGAGCAGTTCTTC	CSVGALAGGPSYNEQFF
TRBD1	few	TRBV4-3	15	TRBJ1-5	TGCGCCAGCAGCCCGGACAGGGATAGCAATCAGCCCCAGCATTTT	CASSPDRDSNQPQHF
-	few	TRBV20-1	13	TRBJ1-4	TGCAGTGCTAGTAGGCAGGTCGGTGAAAAACTGTTTTTT	CSASRQVGEKLFF
-	many	TRBV7-2	15	TRBJ2-1	TGTGCCAGCAGTCTTCAGCGGAACCCCTACAATGAGCAGTTCTTC	CASSLQRNPYNEQFF
TRBD1	-	TRBV12-3/TRBV12-4	14	TRBJ1-2	TGTGCCAGCAGTCTCAATACAGGGGTAGTTGGCTACACCTTC	CASSLNTGVVGYTF
-	-	TRBV7-2	15	TRBJ2-3	TGTGCCAGCAGCGCTAGAAGGGAGAGCACAGATACGCAGTATTTT	CASSARRESTDTQYF
-	-	TRBV20-1	12	TRBJ1-2	TGCAGTGCTGGAGACAGGAGGGATGGCTACACCTTC	CSAGDRRDGYTF
-	-	TRBV7-2	15	TRBJ2-5	TGTGCCAGCAGCTTATCATCAGGGGACCAAGAGACCCAGTACTTC	CASSLSSGDQETQYF
-	-	TRBV21-1	15	TRBJ2-2	TGTGCCAGCAGCCCAGGGAAGGGAGAAACCGGGGAGCTGTTTTTT	CASSPGKGETGELFF
TRBD1	-	TRBV6-1	15	TRBJ1-1	TGTGCCAGCAGTACCCCGACAGGGGCGGGCACTGAAGCTTTCTTT	CASSTPTGAGTEAFF
-	-	TRBV7-2	15	TRBJ2-7	TGTGCCAGCAGCTCGTTTTCTTCGCGCCTAGACGAGCAGTACTTC	CASSSFSSRLDEQYF
-	few	TRBV5-1	13	TRBJ2-7	TGCGCCAGCAGCTGGACGGACAGAACCGAGCAGTACTTC	CASSWTDRTEQYF
TRBD2	few	TRBV10-3	18	TRBJ2-1	TGTGCCATCAGTGAGCCCCGGGCGGGCACTAGCGCTTTGAATGAGCAGTTCTTC	CAISEPRAGTSALNEQFF
-	few	TRBV20-1	14	TRBJ1-1	TGCAGTGCCCGACGGTCAGGGTCGTACACTGAAGCTTTCTTT	CSARRSGSYTEAFF
TRBD1	-	TRBV29-1	14	TRBJ2-7	TGCAGCGTTGAAATAAGGGACAGGGGGGTCGAGCAGTACTTC	CSVEIRDRGVEQYF
-	many	TRBV20-1	12	TRBJ1-2	TGCAGTGCCACCGCGGGACTCTATGGCTACACCTTC	CSATAGLYGYTF
-	few	TRBV15	11	TRBJ1-1	TGTGCCACCAGCAGATATACTGAAGCTTTCTTT	CATSRYTEAFF
TRBD1	-	TRBV29-1	17	TRBJ1-4	TGCAGCGTTTCGGATGTATGGGGCCAGGGGGAGAATGAAAAACTGTTTTTT	CSVSDVWGQGENEKLFF
-	many	TRBV10-3	12	TRBJ1-2	TGTGCCATCAGCACTGACCGGGGTGGCTACACCTTC	CAISTDRGGYTF
-	many	TRBV7-2	11	TRBJ1-1	TGTGCCAGCAGCTTAGCGCCACCGCCGGTCTTT	CASSLAPPPVF
-	-	TRBV7-9	16	TRBJ1-4	TGTGCCAGCAGCTTAGGGCCGGGCAGAACTAATGAAAAACTGTTTTTT	CASSLGPGRTNEKLFF
-	few	TRBV6-5	14	TRBJ1-2	TGTGCCAGCAGTTACTCGCTGGGGTCATATGGCTACACCTTC	CASSYSLGSYGYTF
TRBD1	many	TRBV13	17	TRBJ1-2	TGTGCCAGCAGCGGCGACCCAACAGGGGGCATACCCTATGGCTACACCTTC	CASSGDPTGGIPYGYTF
-	few	TRBV19	14	TRBJ1-5	TGTGCCAGTAGTATACTACCTCGGGGACAGCCCCAGCATTTT	CASSILPRGQPQHF
TRBD1	-	TRBV9	15	TRBJ2-1	TGTGCCAGCAACCCCGGGACAGGGAATTACAATGAGCAGTTCTTC	CASNPGTGNYNEQFF
-	-	TRBV4-3	14	TRBJ1-5	TGCGCCAGCAGCCCATCCAGGACCAATCAGCCCCAGCATTTT	CASSPSRTNQPQHF
-	-	TRBV18	13	TRBJ2-7	TGTGCCAGCTCACCTGACCGCGCGGGCGAGCAGTACTTC	CASSPDRAGEQYF
-	-	TRBV10-3	14	TRBJ2-1	TGTGCCATCCGCGGGGACTCGGATTACAATGAGCAGTTCTTC	CAIRGDSDYNEQFF
TRBD2	few	TRBV9	16	TRBJ2-3	TGTGCCAGCAGCGTAGAGGCGGGGGGCCCAACAGATACGCAGTATTTT	CASSVEAGGPTDTQYF
-	-	TRBV7-2	14	TRBJ2-7	TGTGCCAGCCGAGGAGCGGTCGAGTCCTACGAGCAGTACTTC	CASRGAVESYEQYF
-	-	TRBV29-1	14	TRBJ1-1	TGCAGCTCAAGACGGGGGAGGGATAACACTGAAGCTTTCTTT	CSSRRGRDNTEAFF
-	few	TRBV7-6	14	TRBJ1-2	TGTGCCAGCAGCCCGACAGATATTGACTATGGCTACACCTTC	CASSPTDIDYGYTF
-	-	TRBV3-1	13	TRBJ2-7	TGTGCCAGCAGCCAAGTAGGGATCTACGAGCAGTACTTC	CASSQVGIYEQYF
-	-	TRBV11-3	13	TRBJ2-1	TGTGCCAGCAGCTTTGAGGGGTGGGCTGAGCAGTTCTTC	CASSFEGWAEQFF
TRBD2	many	TRBV20-1	17	TRBJ2-5	TGCAGTGTCCCGGGACTAGCGGGCTGGTCGAATCGAGAGACCCAGTACTTC	CSVPGLAGWSNRETQYF
TRBD1	-	TRBV24-1	14	TRBJ2-5	TGTGCCACCAGTGATTTTTCAGGGGGTGAGACCCAGTACTTC	CATSDFSGGETQYF
-	few	TRBV12-3/TRBV12-4	14	TRBJ1-2	TGTGCCAGCAGTCGAGGTTTGGGTACCTATGGCTACACCTTC	CASSRGLGTYGYTF
TRBD2	many	TRBV12-3/TRBV12-4	17	TRBJ2-1	TGTGCCAGCACTCCCTCCTGGGGGCTAGCGGGAGGCAATGAGCAGTTCTTC	CASTPSWGLAGGNEQFF
-	few	TRBV28	15	TRBJ2-7	TGTGCCAGCAGTTTTCGGGTAGGGTCCTACTACGAGCAGTACTTC	CASSFRVGSYYEQYF
-	many	TRBV29-1	13	TRBJ2-7	TGCAGCGTTGAAGATCCAAGACGGGACGAGCAGTACTTC	CSVEDPRRDEQYF
TRBD2	few	TRBV2	16	TRBJ2-3	TGTGCCAGCAGTGCCCTTAACGGGGGGGACACAGATACGCAGTATTTT	CASSALNGGDTDTQYF
-	-	TRBV2	12	TRBJ2-7	TGTGCCAGCATGGGGACTTCGTACGAGCAGTACTTC	CASMGTSYEQYF
TRBD2	many	TRBV12-3/TRBV12-4	15	TRBJ2-3	TGTGCCAGCAGTGCCAGCGGGAGAGGTTCAGATACGCAGTATTTT	CASSASGRGSDTQYF
TRBD1	-	TRBV7-6	16	TRBJ2-3	TGTGCCAGCAGCTTTCCGACAGGGTGGAGCACAGATACGCAGTATTTT	CASSFPTGWSTDTQYF
TRBD1	-	TRBV5-5	15	TRBJ1-2	TGTGCCAGCAGCTTCTCCCGGGACAGCTTATATGGCTACACCTTC	CASSFSRDSLYGYTF
TRBD1	few	TRBV28	15	TRBJ1-2	TGTGCCAGCGCCCCTTGGGGACAGGGGCTCGATGGCTACACCTTC	CASAPWGQGLDGYTF
-	few	TRBV5-1	15	TRBJ1-5	TGCGCCAGCAGCTTCTTCGGGGGTTGGGATCAGCCCCAGCATTTT	CASSFFGGWDQPQHF
TRBD2	-	TRBV2	13	TRBJ2-7	TGTGCCAGCACGGGGGGAGCATCCTACGAGCAGTACTTC	CASTGGASYEQYF
-	few	TRBV19	15	TRBJ2-7	TGTGCCAGTAGCCAACGGGGCAGGGAGGAGAGAAAGCAGTACTTC	CASSQRGREERKQYF